Many counts were recorded for the clone carrying this T cell receptor beta chain. The antigen is unknown. The CDR3 contains 15 residues. After removal of 0 bases from V and 5 bases from J, the junction contained 4 bases not matched to a gene. The germline V gene has CDR1 SGHRS and CDR2 YFSETQ. This sample stems from a study of early T cells in non-severe SARS-CoV-2 infection. Study-level results: Clonotype matching in VDJdb favored anti-spike CD8 responses and did not capture private and CD4 specificities.

Unique molecular identifiers were added to individual cDNA molecules. TCRdb itself ran the 5' RACE reads through MiXCR, one entry per CDR3 protein. The table has about 35,000 distinct CDR3 sequences, 4.5% to 7% seen once. The source of this sequence is an adult who was a healthcare worker with PCR-confirmed SARS-CoV-2 infection or an uninfected control (not recorded which). Sample: whole blood, taken at baseline. This sequence joins TRBV5-1 and TRBJ1-5; 8 nucleotides agree with TRBD1. The CDR3 DNA is TGCGCCAGCAGCTTGGGGGACAGGCCCGATCAGCCCCAGCATTTT. Translation gives CASSLGDRPDQPQHF.